Shown below are 4 T cell receptor beta chains from a single sample sequenced in a study of patients and donors after allogeneic stem cell transplantation. TCRdb recomputed calls from the RT-PCR reads with MiXCR, one row per CDR3 protein. Of about 960,000 distinct CDR3 sequences in the sample, under 20% are singletons; the top ten hold approximately 5.9%. Sequenced sample: blood, either unsorted or a sorted T cell fraction (not recorded which). These receptors were obtained from a human donor who was either an allogeneic HSCT recipient or a stem cell or donor lymphocyte infusion donor (not recorded which). It is not recorded whose cells these are; they may come from a transplant donor.

This clonotype was counted a few times. The chain joins TRBV4-3 to TRBJ2-2, with 14 nucleotides matching TRBD2. The CDR3 loop spans 18 amino acids. The trim removed 7 bases at V and 1 base at J, leaving 8 bases unmatched. Looked up from germline, CDR1 is LGHNA and CDR2 is YSLEER. In DNA, the CDR3 is TGCGCCAGCACCTCAAGACTAGCGGGGGGGTTGAACACCGGGGAGCTGTTTTTT. Translating gives CASTSRLAGGLNTGELFF.

This clonotype was counted only a few times. The V gene is TRBV7-2, the J gene TRBJ2-5; 8 bases map to TRBD2. The length of the CDR3 is 16 residues. The junction had 7 bases not matched to a gene; V was cut back by 2 bases and J by 2 bases. The germline V gene encodes CDR1 SGHTA and CDR2 FQGNSA. CDR3 residues: CASSLQRASGQETQYF. CDR3 DNA sequence: TGTGCCAGCAGCTTACAGAGGGCTAGCGGGCAAGAGACCCAGTACTTC.

The chain recombines TRBV7-6 with TRBJ2-3; 11 bases are shared with TRBD2. Germline V gene lookup returns CDR1 SGHVS and CDR2 FNYEAQ. The V segment lost 0 bases and the J segment 2 bases; nucleotides outside the gene matches: 4. This CDR3 has 17 amino acids. Here the CDR3 reads CASSLAGSGRATDTQYF. The CDR3 DNA is TGTGCCAGCAGCTTAGCCGGTAGCGGGAGGGCCACAGATACGCAGTATTTT.

The V and J genes are TRBV10-3 and TRBJ1-5; TRBD1 matches 9 bases. The CDR3 loop spans 15 amino acids. Germline trimming cut 4 bases from V and 1 base from J; bases unmatched to any gene: 2. Germline V gene lookup returns CDR1 ENHRY and CDR2 SYGVKD. CDR3 nucleotide sequence: TGTGCCATCAGTGCGGGACAGGGCAGCAATCAGCCCCAGCATTTT. Translated: CAISAGQGSNQPQHF.